These 2 T cell receptor beta chains share one sample of origin, sequenced in a study of T cell changes during pregnancy in multiple sclerosis. Profiling relied on immunoSEQ multiplex PCR, and the TCRdb table lists in-frame clones only, not all of them. The sample carries under 50,000 clones, more than 90% recorded once. The specimen comprised CD4+ T cells from peripheral blood mononuclear cells, sampled in the first trimester of pregnancy. The origin of the receptors is a female donor with multiple sclerosis, enrolled in a pregnancy study.

The V and J genes are TRBV6-1 and TRBJ1-2; D not resolved. V was shortened by 6 bases and J by 5 bases, with 19 bases between the two germline ends. Germline lookup yields CDR1 MNHNS and CDR2 SASEGT. The CDR3 runs to 15 residues. CDR3 sequence: CASRYRASIGYGYTF. DNA of the CDR3: TGTGCCAGCAGATACAGAGCTTCCATTGGTTATGGCTACACCTTC.

The chain links TRBV15 to TRBJ2-7; D is possibly TRBD1 (6 bases). Germline V gives CDR1 LNHNV, CDR2 YYDKDF (reference sequence). This CDR3 region has 12 residues. V lost 8 bases, J lost 7 bases, and 15 bases lay in between. In nucleotides, the CDR3 is TGTGCCACCGGACCCAGGGGTTATGAGCAGTACTTC. It codes for CATGPRGYEQYF.